These 3 T cell receptor beta chains were all obtained from the same sample, sequenced in a study of CD8+CD57+ T cells in acquired aplastic anemia. Researchers used genomic DNA as the template to profile TCR beta VDJ and CDR3. Each CDR3 protein gets one entry after TCRdb re-called the reads with MiXCR. The sample has some 280,000 distinct CDR3 sequences, approximately 57% seen once; the top ten hold less than 9.5%. Sequencing was done on a sample of sorted CD4+, CD8+, or CD8+CD57+ T cells (not recorded which) from PBMCs. These TCRs come from a human donor with severe aplastic anemia or a healthy control (not recorded which).

The sample holds a few counts of this clonotype. V is TRBV7-3 and J is TRBJ1-6; D is unclear. This CDR3 spans 14 amino acids. The V gene lost 2 bases and the J gene lost 7 bases, with 9 bases spanning the gap. Germline loops: CDR1 SGHTA, CDR2 FQGTGA. The CDR3 DNA sequence: TGTGCCAGCAGCTTACAAGGACGGAATTCACCCCTCCACTTT. Translating gives CASSLQGRNSPLHF.

The chain recombines TRBV24-1 with TRBJ1-2; D ambiguous. The germline gives CDR1 KGHDR, CDR2 SFDVKD. The CDR3 is made up of 11 amino acids. The ends were cut back, 1 base at V and 7 bases at J, with 3 bases in the middle. In DNA, the CDR3 is TGTGCCACCAGTGATTTCCTTGGCTACACCTTC. It translates to CATSDFLGYTF.

This clonotype was seen ten or more times. The V call is TRBV6-5, the J call TRBJ1-1; D might be TRBD1 (6 bases). This CDR3 spans 14 amino acids. Germline CDR1 is MNHEY and CDR2 is SVGAGI. V was trimmed by 6 bases and J by 3 bases, leaving 14 bases between them. The CDR3: CASSYRETDTEAFF. The CDR3 DNA reads as TGTGCCAGCAGCTACAGGGAAACGGACACTGAAGCTTTCTTT.